The 17 T cell receptor beta chains below all came from one sample that was sequenced in a study of blood T cell repertoires in COVID-19. Libraries were prepared by immunoSEQ multiplex PCR; TCRdb keeps only in-frame clonotypes and omits some of them. The top ten hold roughly 0.7% of the sample, which has approximately 470,000 clones, approximately 86% seen once. Sequenced: PBMCs or T cells enriched from blood (not recorded which). These receptors all stem from a woman between 18 and 30 years old who had recovered from COVID-19.

The chain is built from TRBV27 and TRBJ1-2; no reliable D call. Germline values: CDR1 MNHEY, CDR2 SMNVEV (reference sequence). The germline V and J ends were trimmed by 3 bases and 3 bases, with 8 bases remaining between them. This CDR3 is built from 13 residues. The CDR3 sequence: CASSLTRDYGYTF. CDR3 bases: TGTGCCAGCAGTTTGACTAGGGACTATGGCTACACCTTC.

This clone has just a few counts. This sequence joins TRBV11-2 and TRBJ1-3, with D unresolved. The CDR3 contains 15 residues. In germline, CDR1 is SGHAT, CDR2 FQNNGV. Trimming pared 2 bases from V and 0 bases from J, leaving 8 bases between. The CDR3 coding sequence is TGTGCCAGCAGCTTACTGGGCACCTCTGGAAACACCATATATTTT. It translates to CASSLLGTSGNTIYF.

The rearrangement uses TRBV2 and TRBJ1-4, with 9 bases identical to TRBD1. Per the germline V gene, CDR1 is SNHLY and CDR2 is FYNNEI. The CDR3 spans 13 residues. V lost 5 bases and J lost 7; bases outside the gene matches: 2. The CDR3: CASSRTGVEKLFF. The CDR3 DNA reads as TGTGCCAGCAGTCGGACAGGGGTTGAAAAACTGTTTTTT.

The rearrangement joins TRBV2 to TRBJ1-3; D is unresolved. V lost 7 bases, J lost 0 bases, and 28 bases lay in between. CDR3 length equals 20 residues. Germline V gives CDR1 SNHLY, CDR2 FYNNEI. The CDR3 DNA sequence: TGTGCCAGCATCGCACAGCTCTTCTTGGTTACACGTCCCTCTGGAAACACCATATATTTT. Encoded protein: CASIAQLFLVTRPSGNTIYF.

The gene calls are TRBV15 and TRBJ1-2, with D perhaps matching TRBD1 (5 bases). CDR1 is LNHNV, CDR2 YYDKDF, per germline (reference sequence). The CDR3 is 14 residues long. V was clipped by 0 bases and J by 6 bases, with 11 bases between them. The CDR3 loop is CATSRDGQGDGYTF. DNA for the CDR3: TGTGCCACCAGCAGAGATGGTCAGGGCGATGGCTACACCTTC.

In nucleotides, the CDR3 is TGTGCCAGCAGCTTAGTAGGAGATTCACCCCTCCACTTT. Translated: CASSLVGDSPLHF. V and J are TRBV11-2 and TRBJ1-6; D remains unclear. From germline, CDR1 is SGHAT and CDR2 FQNNGV. This CDR3 is 13 amino acids long. V lost 1 base and J 8 bases, leaving 6 bases between the germline ends.

This rearrangement joins TRBV5-1 to TRBJ1-1; D gene ambiguous. The CDR3 sequence is 15 residues long. Germline-derived CDR1 and CDR2 are SGHRS and YFSETQ. With 0 bases removed from V and 4 bases from J, the gap between germline ends came to 13 bases. CDR3 nucleotides: TGCGCCAGCAGCTTGGTCGGGAACTGGGGCACTGAAGCTTTCTTT. Its translation is CASSLVGNWGTEAFF.

This sequence joins TRBV2 and TRBJ1-5; 7 bases line up with TRBD1. Germline V gives CDR1 SNHLY, CDR2 FYNNEI. The CDR3 spans 16 residues. Losses at the gene ends were 9 bases for V and 0 bases for J; bases not matched to a gene: 11. DNA for the CDR3: TGTGCCAGTTCGCCGGGACAGCTTTATAGCAATCAGCCCCAGCATTTT. This sequence encodes CASSPGQLYSNQPQHF.

In this sample, this clone turned up a few times. The chain has TRBV2 and TRBJ1-3; D gene unclear. The germline V gene has CDR1 SNHLY and CDR2 FYNNEI. This CDR3 spans 14 amino acids. V gave up 7 bases and J gave up 1 base, with 11 bases separating them. CDR3 region: CASNSMVSGNTIYF. CDR3 DNA sequence: TGTGCCAGCAATAGTATGGTTTCTGGAAACACCATATATTTT.

V usage is TRBV4-1 and J usage is TRBJ2-5; 9 bases map to TRBD2. The CDR3 has 16 amino acids. Germline trimming cut 0 bases from V and 6 bases from J; bases unmatched to any gene: 8. Looked up from germline, CDR1 is MGHRA and CDR2 is YSYEKL. DNA for the CDR3: TGCGCCAGCAGCCAAGAGGGGGCGGGGGGGAGGAAGACCCAGTACTTC. Translation gives CASSQEGAGGRKTQYF.

This clone was found a few times. The chain links TRBV29-1 to TRBJ2-3, with 7 bases that match TRBD2. The CDR3 covers 16 residues. The germline CDR1 and CDR2 sequences are SQVTM and ANQGSEA. J was trimmed by 0 bases and V by 5 bases; bases with no gene match: 11. CDR3 loop: CSVRGESRSSTDTQYF. Here the CDR3 DNA reads TGCAGCGTTCGGGGGGAGTCCCGTTCTAGCACAGATACGCAGTATTTT.

This clone was detected once. J is TRBJ1-1 and V is TRBV4-1, with 7 bases that match TRBD1. The germline gives CDR1 MGHRA, CDR2 YSYEKL. Losses at the gene ends were 4 bases for V and 6 bases for J; bases not matched to a gene: 17. The CDR3 totals 17 residues. The DNA of the CDR3 is TGCGCCAGCAGCCTACCGACAGGGACCGGGAAAATTCCTGAAGCTTTCTTT. Amino acids: CASSLPTGTGKIPEAFF.

The DNA of the CDR3 is TGTGCCAGCAGTATGAACACTGAAGCTTTCTTT. Protein sequence: CASSMNTEAFF. This sequence joins TRBV5-5 and TRBJ1-1; the D is unclear. Germline CDR1 and CDR2: SGHKS and YYEKEE (reference sequence). This CDR3 contains 11 residues. V shed 5 bases and J shed 0 bases, with 2 bases lying between them. The variable domain in full, with the rest retrieved from reference TRBV5-5 and TRBJ1-1, is DAGVTQSPTHLIKTRGQQVTLRCSPISGHKSVSWYQQVLGQGPQFIFQYYEKEERGRGNFPDRFSARQFPNYSSELNVNALLLGDSALYLCASSMNTEAFFGQGTRLTVV.

The chain is built from TRBV7-9 and TRBJ1-1; no reliable D call. In germline, CDR1 is SEHNR, CDR2 FQNEAQ (reference sequence). V lost 1 base and J 5 bases, leaving 5 bases between the germline ends. CDR3 length: 12 residues. Here the CDR3 reads CASSLDRTEAFF. Here the CDR3 DNA reads TGTGCCAGCAGCTTAGACAGAACTGAAGCTTTCTTT.

This clone was seen just once. The gene calls are TRBV4-1 and TRBJ2-7; 7 bases line up with TRBD1. CDR3 length: 14 residues. V shed 4 bases, J shed 5 bases, and the junction held 8 bases outside the gene matches. Germline V gene data show CDR1 as MGHRA and CDR2 as YSYEKL. The CDR3 spells CASSPDRDVNEQYF. CDR3 nucleotide sequence: TGCGCCAGCAGCCCCGACAGGGATGTCAACGAGCAGTACTTC.

This clone appeared a few times. CDR3 sequence reads: CASSLQGITYEQYF. DNA of the CDR3: TGCGCCAGCAGCTTGCAGGGTATTACCTACGAGCAGTACTTC. The rearrangement uses TRBV5-1 and TRBJ2-7; perhaps TRBD1 as D (5 bases). The CDR3 is 14 residues long. Germline V gives CDR1 SGHRS, CDR2 YFSETQ. Trimming took off 1 base at V and 2 bases at J, with 10 bases between the two ends.

The gene calls are TRBV20-1 and TRBJ1-2; D gene uncertain. Germline V CDR1 and CDR2: DFQATT, SNEGSKA (reference sequence). This CDR3 region has 12 residues. Trimming took 3 bases from V and 2 from J, leaving 7 bases between them. The CDR3 protein is CSASSGNYGYTF. The CDR3 DNA reads as TGCAGTGCTAGTTCCGGGAACTATGGCTACACCTTC.